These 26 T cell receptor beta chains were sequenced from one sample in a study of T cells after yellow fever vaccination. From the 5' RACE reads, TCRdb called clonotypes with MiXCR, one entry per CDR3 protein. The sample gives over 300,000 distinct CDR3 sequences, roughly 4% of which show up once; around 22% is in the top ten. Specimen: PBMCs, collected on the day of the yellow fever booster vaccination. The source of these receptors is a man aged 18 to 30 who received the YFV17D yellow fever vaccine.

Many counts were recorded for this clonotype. CDR3 loop: CASTREGGVLPTDTQYF. As DNA, the CDR3 is TGTGCCAGCACTAGGGAGGGCGGAGTCTTACCCACAGATACGCAGTATTTT. The chain is built from TRBV4-2 and TRBJ2-3; 7 bases line up with TRBD2. This CDR3 has 17 amino acids. Looked up from germline, CDR1 is LGHNA and CDR2 is YNFKEQ. The ends lost 7 bases at V and 2 bases at J; junction bases unmatched: 15.

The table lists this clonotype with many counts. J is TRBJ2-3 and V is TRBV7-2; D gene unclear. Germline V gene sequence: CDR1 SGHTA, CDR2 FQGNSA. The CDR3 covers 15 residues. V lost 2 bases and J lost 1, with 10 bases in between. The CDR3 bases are TGTGCCAGCAGCTTACTCCTAGTGGGCACAGATACGCAGTATTTT. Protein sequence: CASSLLLVGTDTQYF. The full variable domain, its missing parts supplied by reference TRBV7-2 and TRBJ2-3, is GAGVSQSPSNKVTEKGKDVELRCDPISGHTALYWYRQSLGQGLEFLIYFQGNSAPDKSGLPSDRFSAERTGGSVSTLTIQRTQQEDSAVYLCASSLLLVGTDTQYFGPGTRLTVL.

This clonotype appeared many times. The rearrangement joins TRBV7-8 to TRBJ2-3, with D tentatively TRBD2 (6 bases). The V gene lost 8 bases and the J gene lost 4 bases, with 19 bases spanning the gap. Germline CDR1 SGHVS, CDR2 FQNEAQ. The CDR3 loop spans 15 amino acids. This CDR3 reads CASRPRWGVADTQYF. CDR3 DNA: TGTGCCAGCCGACCCCGCTGGGGGGTTGCAGATACGCAGTATTTT.

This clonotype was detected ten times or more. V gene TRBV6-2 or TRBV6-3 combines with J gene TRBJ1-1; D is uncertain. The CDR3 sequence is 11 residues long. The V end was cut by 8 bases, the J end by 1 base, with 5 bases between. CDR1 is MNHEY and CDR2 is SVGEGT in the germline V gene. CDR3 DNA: TGTGCCAGCGAAGGGAACACTGAAGCTTTCTTT. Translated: CASEGNTEAFF.

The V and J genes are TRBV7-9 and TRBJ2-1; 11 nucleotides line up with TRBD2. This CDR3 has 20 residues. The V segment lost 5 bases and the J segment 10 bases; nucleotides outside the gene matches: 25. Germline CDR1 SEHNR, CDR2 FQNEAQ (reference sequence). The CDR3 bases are TGTGCCAGCAGCCCCCCGGATAGCGGGGGGGCCCCGGATATCTGGACGGAGCAGTTCTTC. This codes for CASSPPDSGGAPDIWTEQFF.

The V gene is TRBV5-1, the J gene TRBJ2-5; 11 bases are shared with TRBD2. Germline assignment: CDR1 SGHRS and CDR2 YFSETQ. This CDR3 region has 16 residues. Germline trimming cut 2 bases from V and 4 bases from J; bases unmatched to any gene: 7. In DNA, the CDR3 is TGCGCCAGCAGCTTCTATAGCGGGGGGGCCGTAGAGACCCAGTACTTC. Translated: CASSFYSGGAVETQYF.

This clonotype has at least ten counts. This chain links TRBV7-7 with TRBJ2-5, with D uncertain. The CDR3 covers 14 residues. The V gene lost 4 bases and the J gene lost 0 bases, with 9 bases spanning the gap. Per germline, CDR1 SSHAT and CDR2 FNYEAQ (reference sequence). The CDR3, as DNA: TGTGCCAGCAGCTACGGCAGGAACCAAGAGACCCAGTACTTC. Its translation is CASSYGRNQETQYF.

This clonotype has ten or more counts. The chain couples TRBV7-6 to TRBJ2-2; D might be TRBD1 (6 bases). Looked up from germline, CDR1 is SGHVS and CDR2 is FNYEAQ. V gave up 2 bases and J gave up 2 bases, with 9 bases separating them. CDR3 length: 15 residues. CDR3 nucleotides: TGTGCCAGCAGCTTACAGGGGCTCAACACCGGGGAGCTGTTTTTT. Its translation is CASSLQGLNTGELFF.

The CDR3 coding sequence is TGCAGTGCTAGAGATAACAGGGACACTGAAGCTTTCTTT. Translating it yields CSARDNRDTEAFF. The V gene is TRBV20-1, the J gene TRBJ1-1; tentative D call: TRBD1 (6 bases). Germline lookup yields CDR1 DFQATT and CDR2 SNEGSKA (reference sequence). V lost 0 bases, J lost 3 bases, and 8 bases lay in between. There are 13 residues in the CDR3.

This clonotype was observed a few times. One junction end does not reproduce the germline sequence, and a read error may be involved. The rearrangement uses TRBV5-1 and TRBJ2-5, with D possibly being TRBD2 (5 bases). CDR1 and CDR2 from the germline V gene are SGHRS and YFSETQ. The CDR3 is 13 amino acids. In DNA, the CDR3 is TGCGCCAGCTGCTTGGGAGCTAGAGAGACCCAGTACTTC. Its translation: CASCLGARETQYF.

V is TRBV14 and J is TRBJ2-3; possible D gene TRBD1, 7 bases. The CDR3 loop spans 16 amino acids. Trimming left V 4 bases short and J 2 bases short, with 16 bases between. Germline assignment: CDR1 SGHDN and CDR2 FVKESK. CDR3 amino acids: CASSRARGAYTDTQYF. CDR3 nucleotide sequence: TGTGCCAGCAGCCGAGCCAGGGGGGCTTACACAGATACGCAGTATTTT.

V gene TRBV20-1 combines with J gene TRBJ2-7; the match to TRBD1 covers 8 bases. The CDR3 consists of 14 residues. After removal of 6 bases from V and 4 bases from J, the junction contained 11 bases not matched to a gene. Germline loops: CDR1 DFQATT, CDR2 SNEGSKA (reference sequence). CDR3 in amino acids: CSAVDRGRGYEQYF. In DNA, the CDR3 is TGCAGTGCGGTTGACAGGGGTCGAGGGTACGAGCAGTACTTC.

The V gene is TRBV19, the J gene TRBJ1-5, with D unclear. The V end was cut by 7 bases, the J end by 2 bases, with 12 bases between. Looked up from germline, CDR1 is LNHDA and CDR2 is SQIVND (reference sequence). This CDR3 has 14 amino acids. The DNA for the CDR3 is TGTGCCAGTACTAGGGCAGTGGGCAATCAGCCCCAGCATTTT. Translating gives CASTRAVGNQPQHF.

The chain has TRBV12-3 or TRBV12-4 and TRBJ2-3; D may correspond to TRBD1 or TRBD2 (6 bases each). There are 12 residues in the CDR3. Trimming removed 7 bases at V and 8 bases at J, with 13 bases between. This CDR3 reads CASIRGLGTQYF. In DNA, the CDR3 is TGTGCCAGCATCCGGGGGCTGGGTACGCAGTATTTT.

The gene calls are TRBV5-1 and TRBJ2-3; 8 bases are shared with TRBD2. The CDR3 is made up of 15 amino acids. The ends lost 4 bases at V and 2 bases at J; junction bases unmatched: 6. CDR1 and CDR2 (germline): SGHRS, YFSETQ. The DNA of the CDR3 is TGCGCCAGCAGCCAGGGACTAGGGGACACAGATACGCAGTATTTT. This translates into CASSQGLGDTDTQYF.

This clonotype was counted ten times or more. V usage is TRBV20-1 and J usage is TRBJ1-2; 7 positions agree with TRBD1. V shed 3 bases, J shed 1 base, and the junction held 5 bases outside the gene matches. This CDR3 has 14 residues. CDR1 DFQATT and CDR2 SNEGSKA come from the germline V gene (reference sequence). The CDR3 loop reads CSASRAGGNYGYTF. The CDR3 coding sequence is TGCAGTGCTAGTAGGGCAGGGGGTAACTATGGCTACACCTTC.

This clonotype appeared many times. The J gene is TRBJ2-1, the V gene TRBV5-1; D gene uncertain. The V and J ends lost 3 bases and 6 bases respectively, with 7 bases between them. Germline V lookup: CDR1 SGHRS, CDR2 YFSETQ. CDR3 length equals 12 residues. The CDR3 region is CASSYLRNEQFF. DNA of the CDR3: TGCGCCAGCAGCTACCTTCGCAATGAGCAGTTCTTC.

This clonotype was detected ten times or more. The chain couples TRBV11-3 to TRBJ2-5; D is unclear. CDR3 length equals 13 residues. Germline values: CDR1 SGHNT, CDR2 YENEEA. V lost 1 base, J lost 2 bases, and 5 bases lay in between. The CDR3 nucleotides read TGTGCCAGCAGCTTAGCCGATCAAGAGACCCAGTACTTC. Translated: CASSLADQETQYF.

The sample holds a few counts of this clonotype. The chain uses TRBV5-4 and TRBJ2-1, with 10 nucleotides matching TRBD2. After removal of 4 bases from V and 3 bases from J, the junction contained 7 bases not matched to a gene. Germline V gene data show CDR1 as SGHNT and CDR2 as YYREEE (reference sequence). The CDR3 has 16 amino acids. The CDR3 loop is CASSDRSGGDYNEQFF. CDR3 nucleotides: TGTGCCAGCAGCGACCGAAGCGGGGGGGACTACAATGAGCAGTTCTTC.

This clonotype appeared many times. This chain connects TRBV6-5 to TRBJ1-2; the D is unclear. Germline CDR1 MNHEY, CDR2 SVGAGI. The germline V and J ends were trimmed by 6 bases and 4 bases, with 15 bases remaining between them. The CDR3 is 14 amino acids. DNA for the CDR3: TGTGCCAGCAGCCTGGAGGATTGGGGCTATGGCTACACCTTC. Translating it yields CASSLEDWGYGYTF.

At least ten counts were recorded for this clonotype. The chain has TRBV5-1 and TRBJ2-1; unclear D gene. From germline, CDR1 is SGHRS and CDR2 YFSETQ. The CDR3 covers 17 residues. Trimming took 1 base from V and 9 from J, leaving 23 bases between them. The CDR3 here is CASSLIGVPTYNSEQFF. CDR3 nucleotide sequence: TGCGCCAGCAGCTTGATTGGGGTTCCCACATACAATAGTGAGCAGTTCTTC.

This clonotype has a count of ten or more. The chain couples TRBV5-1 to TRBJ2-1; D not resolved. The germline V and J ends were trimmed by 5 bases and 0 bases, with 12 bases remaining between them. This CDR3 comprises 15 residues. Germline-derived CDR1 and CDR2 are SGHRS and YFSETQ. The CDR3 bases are TGCGCCAGCAGTTCAACGTCCAGCTCCTACAATGAGCAGTTCTTC. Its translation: CASSSTSSSYNEQFF. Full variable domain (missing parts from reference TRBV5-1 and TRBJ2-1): KAGVTQTPRYLIKTRGQQVTLSCSPISGHRSVSWYQQTPGQGLQFLFEYFSETQRNKGNFPGRFSGRQFSNSRSEMNVSTLELGDSALYLCASSSTSSSYNEQFFGPGTRLTVL.

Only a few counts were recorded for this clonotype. The CDR3 nucleotides read TGTGCCAGCAGCATCCTGGGACAGGGGGCCTACAATGAGCAGTTCTTC. The encoded protein is CASSILGQGAYNEQFF. This sequence joins TRBV9 and TRBJ2-1; 11 bases are shared with TRBD1. CDR1 and CDR2 (germline): SGDLS, YYNGEE. The junction had 5 bases not matched to a gene; V was cut back by 4 bases and J by 2 bases. The CDR3 has 16 residues.

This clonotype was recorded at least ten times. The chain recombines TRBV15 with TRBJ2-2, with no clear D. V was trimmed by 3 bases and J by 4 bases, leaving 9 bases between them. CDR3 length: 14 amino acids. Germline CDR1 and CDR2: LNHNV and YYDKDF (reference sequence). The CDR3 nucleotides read TGTGCCACCAGCAGCGACAAATTCACCGGGGAGCTGTTTTTT. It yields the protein CATSSDKFTGELFF.

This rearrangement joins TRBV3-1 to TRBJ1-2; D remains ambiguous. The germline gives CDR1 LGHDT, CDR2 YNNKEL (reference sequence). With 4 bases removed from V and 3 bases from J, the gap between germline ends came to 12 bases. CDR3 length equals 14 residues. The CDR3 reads CASSPLGGYYGYTF. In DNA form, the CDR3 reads TGTGCCAGCAGCCCCTTAGGTGGCTACTATGGCTACACCTTC.

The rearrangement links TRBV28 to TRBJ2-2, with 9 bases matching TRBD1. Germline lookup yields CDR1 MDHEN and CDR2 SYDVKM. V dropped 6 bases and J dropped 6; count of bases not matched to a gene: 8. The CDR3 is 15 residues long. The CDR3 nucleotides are TGTGCCAGCAGCGACCGGGACAGGGCCGCCGGGGAGCTGTTTTTT. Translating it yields CASSDRDRAAGELFF.